One sample yielded the 17 T cell receptor beta chains listed below, sequenced in a study of immune evolution from preneoplasia to lung adenocarcinoma. Clones were read by immunoSEQ multiplex PCR, and TCRdb kept only the in-frame ones, dropping some. The table lists under 4,500 clones, around 78% of them singletons, with 9.7% in the top ten. Source material: FFPE atypical adenomatous hyperplasia tissue from the lung. Subset given: atypical adenomatous hyperplasia (AAH), lung preneoplasia. The receptors stem from a person aged 65 to 85 with lung adenocarcinoma.

The CDR3: CASSILRESGYTF. The CDR3 DNA reads TGTGCCAGTAGTATACTCAGGGAGTCTGGCTACACCTTC. The V and J genes are TRBV19 and TRBJ1-2, with a possible D match to TRBD1 (5 bases). The CDR3 is 13 amino acids. Trimming took off 2 bases at V and 7 bases at J, with 11 bases between the two ends. Germline V CDR1 and CDR2: LNHDA, SQIVND (reference sequence).

This clone appeared once. The chain recombines TRBV12-5 with TRBJ2-3, with 8 bases matching TRBD1. Trimming cost V 2 bases and J 1 base; bases outside gene matches: 11. This CDR3 spans 18 amino acids. Germline CDR1 LGHNT, CDR2 FRNRAP. CDR3 sequence reads: CASGLTYSGTGRTDTQYF. The CDR3 DNA follows: TGTGCTAGTGGTTTGACCTACTCCGGGACAGGTCGCACAGATACGCAGTATTTT.

A single count supports this clone. This rearrangement joins TRBV27 to TRBJ1-2, with D possibly TRBD1 on 5 matching bases. Trimming took off 2 bases at V and 10 bases at J, with 14 bases between the two ends. Germline assignment: CDR1 MNHEY and CDR2 SMNVEV (reference sequence). The CDR3 runs to 13 residues. The CDR3 spells CASSLQGSRIYTF. CDR3 nucleotides: TGTGCCAGCAGTTTACAGGGATCTAGGATCTACACCTTC.

The rearrangement links TRBV6-5 to TRBJ1-5, with a tentative D call TRBD1 (6 bases). The CDR3 runs 14 residues. Trimming removed 6 bases from V and 4 bases from J, with 13 bases in between. CDR1 is MNHEY and CDR2 is SVGAGI in the germline V gene. DNA for the CDR3: TGTGCCAGCAGAAAGGGGGGTAAGAATCAGCCCCAGCATTTT. Translation gives CASRKGGKNQPQHF.

This chain connects TRBV7-2 to TRBJ2-7; 7 bases are shared with TRBD2. Per germline, CDR1 SGHTA and CDR2 FQGNSA. The V gene end was trimmed by 5 bases and the J gene end by 1 base; junction bases not matched to a gene: 8. The CDR3 covers 15 residues. CDR3 in DNA: TGTGCCAGCAGCCCGTCTGCGGGAGTGTCCTACGAGCAGTACTTC. Its protein is CASSPSAGVSYEQYF.

In this sample, this clone turned up a few times. CDR3 sequence (DNA): TGCGCCAGCAGCTTGGACCCCTGGGAGCAGTTCTTC. Protein: CASSLDPWEQFF. The V and J genes are TRBV5-1 and TRBJ2-1; D remains ambiguous. The CDR3 has 12 residues. The V gene's germline CDR1 is SGHRS and CDR2 YFSETQ. Trimming removed 0 bases from V and 10 bases from J, with 8 bases in between.

The sample holds one count of this clone. The chain links TRBV15 to TRBJ1-1, with D possibly matching TRBD1 (6 bases). CDR3 length: 14 residues. With 6 bases removed from V and 4 bases from J, the gap between germline ends came to 15 bases. Germline V gives CDR1 LNHNV, CDR2 YYDKDF (reference sequence). The CDR3 protein is CATRPREGGTEAFF. The CDR3, as DNA: TGTGCCACCAGACCCCGGGAGGGGGGCACTGAAGCTTTCTTT. The full variable domain, completed using reference TRBV15 and TRBJ1-1, is DAMVIQNPRYQVTQFGKPVTLSCSQTLNHNVMYWYQQKSSQAPKLLFHYYDKDFNNEADTPDNFQSRRPNTSFCFLDIRSPGLGDTAMYLCATRPREGGTEAFFGQGTRLTVV.

The chain is built from TRBV6-5 and TRBJ2-2; D unclear. This CDR3 has 11 amino acids. V dropped 6 bases and J dropped 7 bases, with 6 bases sitting between them. Germline V gene sequence: CDR1 MNHEY, CDR2 SVGAGI. CDR3 in amino acids: CASRGYGELFF. CDR3 bases: TGTGCCAGCAGGGGGTACGGGGAGCTGTTTTTT.

The chain uses TRBV30 and TRBJ1-1; D may be TRBD1 (5 bases). The V end lost 0 bases, the J end lost 10 bases, and 12 bases lay between the germline ends. CDR1 is GTSNPN, CDR2 SVGIG, per germline (reference sequence). The CDR3 has 12 residues. The CDR3 bases are TGTGCCTGGAGTGTCGATCAGGGTTCAGCTTTCTTT. Translating it yields CAWSVDQGSAFF.

V and J are TRBV27 and TRBJ2-7; TRBD1 might be the D (6 bases). This CDR3 comprises 14 residues. Trimming shortened V by 3 bases and J by 4 bases, and 13 bases separated the two germline ends. Germline V lookup: CDR1 MNHEY, CDR2 SMNVEV (reference sequence). DNA of the CDR3: TGTGCCAGCAGTTTGCACACAGGGTTGTACGAGCAGTACTTC. This gives the protein CASSLHTGLYEQYF.

V and J are TRBV5-1 and TRBJ1-5, with D tentatively TRBD1 (6 bases). The CDR3 consists of 17 residues. Germline-derived CDR1 and CDR2 are SGHRS and YFSETQ. Deletions cut 4 bases from V and 5 bases from J, with 22 bases between. The CDR3 is CASSPGLGQINDQPQHF. The CDR3, as DNA: TGCGCCAGCAGCCCCGGGCTCGGACAGATTAATGATCAGCCCCAGCATTTT.

The rearrangement joins TRBV7-6 to TRBJ2-2; TRBD2 matches 8 bases. V was pared by 11 bases and J by 6 bases, with 11 bases of the junction left unmatched. The CDR3 runs to 14 residues. Germline CDR1 is SGHVS and CDR2 is FNYEAQ. CDR3 coding DNA: TGTGCCGTCCCGGGACTAGGTCAATCCGGGGAGCTGTTTTTT. Protein sequence: CAVPGLGQSGELFF.

This clone was picked up one time. The chain employs TRBV7-2 and TRBJ2-5; no reliable D call. The J call may be faulty, since TRBJ2-7 better matches the DNA end. The CDR3 has 11 amino acids. Germline-derived CDR1 and CDR2 are SGHTA and FQGNSA. CDR3 nucleotide sequence: TGTGCCAGCAGCCCCGCCTACGAGCAGTACTTC. Protein sequence: CASSPAYEQYF.

This clone was detected a few times. The chain recombines TRBV6-1 with TRBJ2-7; tentative D call: TRBD1 (6 bases). Germline CDR1 and CDR2: MNHNS and SASEGT. V shed 9 bases and J shed 6 bases, with 12 bases lying between them. The CDR3 extends over 11 amino acids. This CDR3 is CASPTGLEQYF. In DNA form, the CDR3 reads TGTGCCAGTCCGACAGGTCTCGAGCAGTACTTC.

The rearrangement joins TRBV5-4 to TRBJ1-2; a weak D match, TRBD1 (6 bases). V gave up 4 bases and J gave up 4 bases, with 14 bases separating them. The germline V gene encodes CDR1 SGHNT and CDR2 YYREEE (reference sequence). The CDR3 runs 14 residues. CDR3 coding DNA: TGTGCCAGCAGCCCACACAGGGTTGCCTATGGCTACACCTTC. Its translation: CASSPHRVAYGYTF.

J is TRBJ1-3 and V is TRBV9; D remains ambiguous. Germline CDR1 is SGDLS and CDR2 is YYNGEE. V was clipped by 1 base and J by 0 bases, with 5 bases between them. This CDR3 region has 14 residues. DNA for the CDR3: TGTGCCAGCAGCGTACAGCCCTCTGGAAACACCATATATTTT. Translated, it gives CASSVQPSGNTIYF.

J is TRBJ2-3 and V is TRBV10-3; D is perhaps TRBD1 or TRBD2 (5 bases each). The V end lost 5 bases, the J end lost 6 bases, and 21 bases lay between the germline ends. This CDR3 has 16 amino acids. From germline, CDR1 is ENHRY and CDR2 SYGVKD. CDR3 in DNA: TGTGCCATCAGTAGGCTACGGGGCGAGGTTCAGGATACGCAGTATTTT. It codes for CAISRLRGEVQDTQYF.